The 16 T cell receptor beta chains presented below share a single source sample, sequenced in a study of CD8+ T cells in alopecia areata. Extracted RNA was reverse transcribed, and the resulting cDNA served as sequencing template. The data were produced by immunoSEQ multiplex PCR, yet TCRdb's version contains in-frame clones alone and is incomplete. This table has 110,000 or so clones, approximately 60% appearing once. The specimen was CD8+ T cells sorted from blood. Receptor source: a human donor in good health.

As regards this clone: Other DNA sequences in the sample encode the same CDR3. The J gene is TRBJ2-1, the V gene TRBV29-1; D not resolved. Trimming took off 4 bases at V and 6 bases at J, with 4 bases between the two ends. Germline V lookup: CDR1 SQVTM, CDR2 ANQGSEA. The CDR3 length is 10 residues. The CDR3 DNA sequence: TGCAGCGTTGTTTCCAATGAGCAGTTCTTC. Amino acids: CSVVSNEQFF.

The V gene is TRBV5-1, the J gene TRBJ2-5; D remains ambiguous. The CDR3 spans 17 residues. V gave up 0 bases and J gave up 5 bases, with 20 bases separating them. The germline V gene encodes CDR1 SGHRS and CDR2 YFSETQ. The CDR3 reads CASSLGEQLLQWETQYF. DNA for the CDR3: TGCGCCAGCAGCTTGGGGGAACAACTACTCCAGTGGGAGACCCAGTACTTC.

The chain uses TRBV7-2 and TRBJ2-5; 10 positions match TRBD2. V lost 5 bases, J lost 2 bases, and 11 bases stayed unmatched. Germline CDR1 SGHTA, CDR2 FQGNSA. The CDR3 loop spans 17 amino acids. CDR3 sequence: CASSKLAGVTNQETQYF. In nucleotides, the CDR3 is TGTGCCAGCAGCAAGCTAGCGGGGGTCACAAATCAAGAGACCCAGTACTTC.

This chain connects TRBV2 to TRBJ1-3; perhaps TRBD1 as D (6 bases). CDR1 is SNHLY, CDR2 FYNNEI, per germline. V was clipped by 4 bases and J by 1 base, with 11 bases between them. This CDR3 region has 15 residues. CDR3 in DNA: TGTGCCAGCAGTGTCTGGGGGCTGTCTGGAAACACCATATATTTT. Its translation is CASSVWGLSGNTIYF.

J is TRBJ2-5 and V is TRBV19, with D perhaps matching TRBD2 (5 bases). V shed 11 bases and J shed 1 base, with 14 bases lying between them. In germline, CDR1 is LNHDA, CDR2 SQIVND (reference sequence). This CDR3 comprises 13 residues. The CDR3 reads CAAGVPAQETQYF. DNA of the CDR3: TGTGCCGCGGGCGTACCTGCCCAAGAGACCCAGTACTTC.

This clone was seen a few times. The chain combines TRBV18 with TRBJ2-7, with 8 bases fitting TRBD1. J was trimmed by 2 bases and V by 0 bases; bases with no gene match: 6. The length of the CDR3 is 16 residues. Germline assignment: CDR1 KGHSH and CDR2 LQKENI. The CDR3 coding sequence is TGTGCCAGCTCACCACCTGACAGGGGAAACCCCTACGAGCAGTACTTC. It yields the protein CASSPPDRGNPYEQYF.

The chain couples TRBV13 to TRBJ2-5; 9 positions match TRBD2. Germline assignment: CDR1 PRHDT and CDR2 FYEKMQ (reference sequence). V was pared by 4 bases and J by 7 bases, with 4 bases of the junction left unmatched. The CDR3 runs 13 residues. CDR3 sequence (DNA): TGTGCCAGCAGCTGGCGGACTAGCGCGACCCAGTACTTC. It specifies CASSWRTSATQYF.

CDR3 nucleotides: TGTGCCAGCAGCTTAGGGGACAGGGGGAATTCACCCCTCCACTTT. Translating it yields CASSLGDRGNSPLHF. V usage is TRBV7-8 and J usage is TRBJ1-6; 11 bases map to TRBD1. Germline values: CDR1 SGHVS, CDR2 FQNEAQ. The CDR3 totals 15 residues. Losses at the gene ends were 1 base for V and 7 bases for J; bases not matched to a gene: 0.

This CDR3 reads CASSATGGSDEQFF. As DNA, the CDR3 is TGTGCCAGCAGCGCTACAGGGGGGTCGGATGAGCAGTTCTTC. The rearrangement joins TRBV7-6 to TRBJ2-1; 8 bases align to TRBD1. Germline CDR1 SGHVS, CDR2 FNYEAQ. V lost 5 bases to trimming and J lost 8 bases; unmatched junction nucleotides: 8. The CDR3 consists of 14 residues.

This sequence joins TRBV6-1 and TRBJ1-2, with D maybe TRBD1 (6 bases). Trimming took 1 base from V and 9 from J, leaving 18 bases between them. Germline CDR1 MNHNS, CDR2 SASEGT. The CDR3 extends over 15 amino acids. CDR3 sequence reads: CASSEEKTGGRSYTF. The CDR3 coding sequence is TGTGCCAGCAGTGAAGAAAAGACTGGGGGCAGGAGCTACACCTTC.

CDR3 amino acids: CSVTGGPSGELFF. The CDR3 DNA sequence: TGCAGCGTAACAGGGGGCCCTAGCGGGGAGCTGTTTTTT. J is TRBJ2-2 and V is TRBV29-1, with 9 bases identical to TRBD1. Germline V lookup: CDR1 SQVTM, CDR2 ANQGSEA. The CDR3 contains 13 residues. Trimming cost V 6 bases and J 7 bases; bases outside gene matches: 6.

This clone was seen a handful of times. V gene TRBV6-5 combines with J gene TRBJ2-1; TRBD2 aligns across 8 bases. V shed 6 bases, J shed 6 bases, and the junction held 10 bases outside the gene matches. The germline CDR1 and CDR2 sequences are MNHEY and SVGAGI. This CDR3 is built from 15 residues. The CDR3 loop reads CASSHSGDGSNEQFF. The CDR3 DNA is TGTGCCAGCAGCCATAGCGGGGATGGCTCCAATGAGCAGTTCTTC.

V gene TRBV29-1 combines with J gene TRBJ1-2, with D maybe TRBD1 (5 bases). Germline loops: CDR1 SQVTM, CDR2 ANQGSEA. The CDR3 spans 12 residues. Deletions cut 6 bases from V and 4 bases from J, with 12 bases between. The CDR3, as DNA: TGCAGCGTCGAGGGGTCGGTCTATGGCTACACCTTC. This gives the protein CSVEGSVYGYTF.

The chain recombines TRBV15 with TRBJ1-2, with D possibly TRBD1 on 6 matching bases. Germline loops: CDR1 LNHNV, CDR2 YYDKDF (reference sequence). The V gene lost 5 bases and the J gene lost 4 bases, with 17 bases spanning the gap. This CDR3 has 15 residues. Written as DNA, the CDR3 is TGTGCCACCAGCGGGGACACAGAATACTTCTATGGCTACACCTTC. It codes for CATSGDTEYFYGYTF.

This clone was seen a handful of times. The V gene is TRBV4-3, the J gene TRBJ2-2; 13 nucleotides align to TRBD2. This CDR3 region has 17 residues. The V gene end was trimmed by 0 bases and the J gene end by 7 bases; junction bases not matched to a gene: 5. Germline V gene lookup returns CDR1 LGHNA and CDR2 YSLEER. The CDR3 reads CASSQDFGLAGVGELFF. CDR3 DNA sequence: TGCGCCAGCAGCCAAGATTTCGGACTAGCGGGGGTCGGGGAGCTGTTTTTT.

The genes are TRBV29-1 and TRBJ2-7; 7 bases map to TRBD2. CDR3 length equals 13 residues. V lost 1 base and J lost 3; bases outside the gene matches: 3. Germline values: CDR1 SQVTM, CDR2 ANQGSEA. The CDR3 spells CSVEAGGGYEQYF. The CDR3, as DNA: TGCAGCGTTGAAGCGGGGGGTGGCTACGAGCAGTACTTC.